A single sample is the source of the 11 T cell receptor beta chains below, sequenced in a study of T cells in narcolepsy. Repertoires were generated with immunoSEQ multiplex PCR, while TCRdb's copy carries only in-frame clones and drops some. The repertoire consists of some 25,000 clones, with approximately 85% occurring once and the leading ten covering around 1.2%. The sequenced sample consisted of CD45RA- memory CD4+ T cells from PBMCs. Source of these receptors: a human donor with narcolepsy.

The J gene is TRBJ1-5, the V gene TRBV6-1; D unresolved. Deletions cut 0 bases from V and 7 bases from J, with 13 bases between. Germline V gene sequence: CDR1 MNHNS, CDR2 SASEGT. The CDR3 is made up of 15 amino acids. CDR3 in DNA: TGTGCCAGCAGTGAAGCGGGAGGGAGTTACCAGCCCCAGCATTTT. The encoded protein is CASSEAGGSYQPQHF.

This clone was seen more than once but under ten times. The chain uses TRBV7-3 and TRBJ2-1; D call uncertain. The ends were cut back, 1 base at V and 3 bases at J, with 4 bases in the middle. The V gene's germline CDR1 is SGHTA and CDR2 FQGTGA. The CDR3 extends over 13 amino acids. The DNA of the CDR3 is TGTGCCAGCAGCTTAAACTACTACAATGAGCAGTTCTTC. It translates to CASSLNYYNEQFF.

The V call is TRBV7-2, the J call TRBJ2-5; maybe TRBD1 (6 bases). CDR3 length: 14 residues. The V and J ends lost 5 bases and 5 bases respectively, with 15 bases between them. The germline CDR1 and CDR2 sequences are SGHTA and FQGNSA. CDR3 residues: CASSKQGNVETQYF. The CDR3 bases are TGTGCCAGCAGCAAACAGGGAAATGTGGAGACCCAGTACTTC.

The chain uses TRBV5-5 and TRBJ2-1; the match to TRBD1 covers 7 bases. The germline V gene encodes CDR1 SGHKS and CDR2 YYEKEE (reference sequence). V lost 0 bases and J lost 0; bases outside the gene matches: 9. The CDR3 runs to 18 residues. The CDR3: CASSLEALTGTSYNEQFF. CDR3 coding DNA: TGTGCCAGCAGCTTGGAAGCCCTGACAGGGACCTCCTACAATGAGCAGTTCTTC.

The chain recombines TRBV6-5 with TRBJ2-3; weak D call: TRBD2 (6 bases). Germline V CDR1 and CDR2: MNHEY, SVGAGI. V was clipped by 0 bases and J by 6 bases, with 16 bases between them. The CDR3 has 16 amino acids. CDR3 sequence: CASSYSGWRGLDTQYF. Here the CDR3 DNA reads TGTGCCAGCAGTTACTCGGGCTGGAGGGGTCTTGATACGCAGTATTTT.

This clone was observed once. The chain is built from TRBV4-2 and TRBJ1-4; tentatively, D is TRBD1 (6 bases). The V gene lost 3 bases and the J gene lost 5 bases, with 16 bases spanning the gap. The CDR3 runs 16 residues. Germline-derived CDR1 and CDR2 are LGHNA and YNFKEQ. The CDR3 here is CASSQGHGDKNEKLFF. CDR3 nucleotide sequence: TGTGCCAGCAGCCAGGGACACGGAGATAAAAATGAAAAACTGTTTTTT.

This clone came up a few times. The chain recombines TRBV7-8 with TRBJ1-5; D is possibly TRBD1 (5 bases). The CDR3 runs to 17 residues. Germline CDR1 SGHVS, CDR2 FQNEAQ. The ends were cut back, 5 bases at V and 0 bases at J, with 17 bases in the middle. The CDR3 here is CASSQPAGLLSNQPQHF. DNA of the CDR3: TGTGCCAGCAGCCAGCCGGCGGGACTCCTTAGCAATCAGCCCCAGCATTTT.

This chain uses TRBV6-5 with TRBJ1-4, with 11 bases fitting TRBD1. V was clipped by 3 bases and J by 7 bases; unmatched bases: 4. The CDR3 totals 15 residues. The germline V gene encodes CDR1 MNHEY and CDR2 SVGAGI. CDR3 sequence (DNA): TGTGCCAGCAGTTATCGGACAGGGGGCTTTGAAAAACTGTTTTTT. Translating it yields CASSYRTGGFEKLFF.

This chain connects TRBV2 to TRBJ2-7; D uncertain. The germline V and J ends were trimmed by 4 bases and 6 bases, with 7 bases remaining between them. Germline V CDR1 and CDR2: SNHLY, FYNNEI. This CDR3 is 11 amino acids long. The CDR3 sequence: CASSVLFEQYF. The CDR3 bases are TGTGCCAGCAGTGTCCTATTCGAGCAGTACTTC.

The chain carries TRBV18 and TRBJ1-2; 7 nucleotides agree with TRBD1. The CDR3 runs 12 residues. The junction had 2 bases not matched to a gene; V was cut back by 4 bases and J by 6 bases. Germline V gene lookup returns CDR1 KGHSH and CDR2 LQKENI. The CDR3 bases are TGTGCCAGCTCACAGGGGGCCAATGGCTACACCTTC. It encodes CASSQGANGYTF.

The V gene is TRBV4-2, the J gene TRBJ1-3; 7 bases match TRBD1. This CDR3 contains 16 residues. The J segment lost 0 bases and the V segment lost 0 bases, leaving 2 bases of the junction unmatched. Germline-derived CDR1 and CDR2 are LGHNA and YNFKEQ. This CDR3 reads CASSQDEGASGNTIYF. The CDR3 coding sequence is TGTGCCAGCAGCCAAGATGAGGGGGCCTCTGGAAACACCATATATTTT.